This entry is about one TCR beta chain. The target antigen is unknown. This sample was included in a study of T cells in Graves' hyperthyroidism and ophthalmopathy. About the study: Peripheral blood was collected at initial diagnosis, before any treatment. Study results and caveats: Appearing also in blood were most of the thyroid clonotypes expanded above 0.001.

Amplification of TCR beta CDR3 regions used RNA as the template. TCR CDR3 regions were first amplified by RT-PCR with HTBI primers. TCRdb itself ran the multiplex PCR reads through MiXCR, one entry per CDR3 protein. Among nearly 750,000 distinct CDR3 sequences, 30% to 40% were seen once, and the ten largest hold around 30%. Hyperthyroidism had been newly diagnosed in patients aged 18 to 65, and its duration was under 2 months. PBMCs stemmed from over 7.5 ml fresh peripheral blood. CDR3 length: 18 amino acids. Germline V gives CDR1 LNHNV, CDR2 YYDKDF (reference sequence). V shed 0 bases, J shed 4 bases, and the junction held 9 bases outside the gene matches.

The chain combines TRBV15 with TRBJ1-1; 12 bases align to TRBD1. This receptor was taken from a woman between 35 and 50 years old with Graves' hyperthyroidism. The sequencing sample was made of blood. This chain's CDR3 is CATSREFPGTGGGTEAFF. The CDR3 nucleotides read TGTGCCACCAGCAGAGAGTTCCCCGGGACAGGGGGCGGCACTGAAGCTTTCTTT.